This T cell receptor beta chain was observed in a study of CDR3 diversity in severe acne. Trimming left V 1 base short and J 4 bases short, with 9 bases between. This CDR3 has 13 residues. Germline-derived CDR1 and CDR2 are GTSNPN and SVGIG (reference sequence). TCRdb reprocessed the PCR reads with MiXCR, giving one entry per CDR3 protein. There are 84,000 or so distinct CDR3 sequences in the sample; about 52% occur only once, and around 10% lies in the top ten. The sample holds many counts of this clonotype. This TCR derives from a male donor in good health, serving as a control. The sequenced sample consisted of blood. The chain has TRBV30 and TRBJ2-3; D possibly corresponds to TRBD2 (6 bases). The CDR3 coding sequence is TGTGCCTGGAGTGCATGGGAGGCAGATACGCAGTATTTT. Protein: CAWSAWEADTQYF.